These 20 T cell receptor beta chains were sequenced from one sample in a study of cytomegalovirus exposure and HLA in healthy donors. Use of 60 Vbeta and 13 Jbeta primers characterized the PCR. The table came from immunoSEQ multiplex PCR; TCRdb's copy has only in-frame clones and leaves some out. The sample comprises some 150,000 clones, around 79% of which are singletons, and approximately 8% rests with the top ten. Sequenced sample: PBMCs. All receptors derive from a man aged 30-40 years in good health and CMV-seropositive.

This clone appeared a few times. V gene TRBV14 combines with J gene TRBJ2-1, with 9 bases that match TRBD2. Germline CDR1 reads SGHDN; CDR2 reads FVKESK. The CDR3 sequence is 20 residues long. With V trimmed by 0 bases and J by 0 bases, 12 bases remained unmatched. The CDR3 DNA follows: TGTGCCAGCAGCCAAGATCCGGGACTAGCTTACTCGAGCTCCTACAATGAGCAGTTCTTC. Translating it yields CASSQDPGLAYSSSYNEQFF.

CDR3: CATQEGRITGELFF. The CDR3 bases are TGTGCCACCCAGGAGGGCCGGATCACCGGGGAGCTGTTTTTT. The gene calls are TRBV15 and TRBJ2-2, with D maybe TRBD2 (6 bases). CDR3 length: 14 amino acids. Germline assignment: CDR1 LNHNV and CDR2 YYDKDF (reference sequence). V dropped 8 bases and J dropped 4 bases, with 14 bases sitting between them.

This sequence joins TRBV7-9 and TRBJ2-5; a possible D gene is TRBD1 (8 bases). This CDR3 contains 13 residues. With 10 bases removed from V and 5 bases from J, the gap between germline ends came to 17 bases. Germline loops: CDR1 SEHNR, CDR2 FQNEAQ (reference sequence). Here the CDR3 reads CATGGPGGETQYF. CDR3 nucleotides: TGTGCCACAGGGGGCCCCGGGGGGGAGACCCAGTACTTC. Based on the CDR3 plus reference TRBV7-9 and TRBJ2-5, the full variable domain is DTGVSQNPRHKITKRGQNVTFRCDPISEHNRLYWYRQTLGQGPEFLTYFQNEAQLEKSRLLSDRFSAERPKGSFSTLEIQRTEQGDSAMYLCATGGPGGETQYFGPGTRLLVL.

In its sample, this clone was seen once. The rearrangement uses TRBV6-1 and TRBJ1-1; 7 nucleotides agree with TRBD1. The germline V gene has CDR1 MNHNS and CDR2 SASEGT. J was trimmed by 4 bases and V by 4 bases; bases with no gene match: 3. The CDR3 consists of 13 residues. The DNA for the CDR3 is TGTGCCAGCAGTGCGGCAGGGGGCACTGAAGCTTTCTTT. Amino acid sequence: CASSAAGGTEAFF.

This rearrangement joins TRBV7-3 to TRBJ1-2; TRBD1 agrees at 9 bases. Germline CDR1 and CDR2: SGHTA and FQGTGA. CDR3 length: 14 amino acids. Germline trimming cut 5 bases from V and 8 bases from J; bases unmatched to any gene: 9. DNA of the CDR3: TGTGCCAGCAGCCCGGGGACAGGGAATGCGGGCTACACCTTC. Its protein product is CASSPGTGNAGYTF.

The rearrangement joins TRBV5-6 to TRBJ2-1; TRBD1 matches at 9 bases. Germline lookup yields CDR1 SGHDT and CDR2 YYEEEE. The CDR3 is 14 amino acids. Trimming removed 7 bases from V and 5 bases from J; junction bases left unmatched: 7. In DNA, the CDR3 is TGTGCCAGCGCCGGGACAGGGAACAACAATGAGCAGTTCTTC. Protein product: CASAGTGNNNEQFF.

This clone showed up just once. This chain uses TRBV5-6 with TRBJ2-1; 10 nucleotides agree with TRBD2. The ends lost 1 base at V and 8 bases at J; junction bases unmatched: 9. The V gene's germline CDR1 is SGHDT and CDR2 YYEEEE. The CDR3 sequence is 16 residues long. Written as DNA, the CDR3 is TGTGCCAGCAGCTTGCTACTAGCGGGAAGGGAAGATGAGCAGTTCTTC. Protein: CASSLLLAGREDEQFF.

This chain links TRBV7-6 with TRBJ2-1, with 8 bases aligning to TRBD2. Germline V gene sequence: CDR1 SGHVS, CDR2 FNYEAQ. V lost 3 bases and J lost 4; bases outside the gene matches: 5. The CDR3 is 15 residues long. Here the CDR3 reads CASSFRLAQYNEQFF. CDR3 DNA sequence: TGTGCCAGCAGCTTCAGACTAGCGCAATACAATGAGCAGTTCTTC.

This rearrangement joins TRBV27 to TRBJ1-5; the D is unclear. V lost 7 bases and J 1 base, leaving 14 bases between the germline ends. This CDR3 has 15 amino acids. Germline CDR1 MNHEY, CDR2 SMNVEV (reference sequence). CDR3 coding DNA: TGTGCCAGCACTCCCCTACCGGGGAGCAATCAGCCCCAGCATTTT. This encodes CASTPLPGSNQPQHF.

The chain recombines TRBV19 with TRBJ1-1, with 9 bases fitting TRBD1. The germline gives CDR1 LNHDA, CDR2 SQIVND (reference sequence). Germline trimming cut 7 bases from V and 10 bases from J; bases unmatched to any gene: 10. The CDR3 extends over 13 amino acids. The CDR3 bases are TGTGCCAGTATCCCGTGGACAGGGGAGGGAGCTTTCTTT. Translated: CASIPWTGEGAFF.

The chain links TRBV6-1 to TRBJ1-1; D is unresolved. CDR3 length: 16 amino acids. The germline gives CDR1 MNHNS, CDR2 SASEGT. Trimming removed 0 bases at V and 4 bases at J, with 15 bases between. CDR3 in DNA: TGTGCCAGCAGTGAAGCGCAAAAACTCCCGGGCACTGAAGCTTTCTTT. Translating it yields CASSEAQKLPGTEAFF.

The CDR3 here is CASSDGRGNTEAFF. For the CDR3, the DNA is TGTGCCAGCAGCGACGGGAGGGGGAACACTGAAGCTTTCTTT. The rearrangement uses TRBV7-3 and TRBJ1-1, with D possibly being TRBD1 (5 bases). The germline gives CDR1 SGHTA, CDR2 FQGTGA. Trimming shortened V by 5 bases and J by 1 base, and 11 bases separated the two germline ends. The CDR3 runs to 14 residues.

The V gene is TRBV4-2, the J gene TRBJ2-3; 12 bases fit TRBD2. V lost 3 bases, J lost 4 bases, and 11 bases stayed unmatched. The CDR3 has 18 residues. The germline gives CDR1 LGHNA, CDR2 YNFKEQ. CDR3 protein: CASSQQEGLAGGADTQYF. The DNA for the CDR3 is TGTGCCAGCAGCCAGCAAGAGGGGCTAGCGGGGGGGGCAGATACGCAGTATTTT.

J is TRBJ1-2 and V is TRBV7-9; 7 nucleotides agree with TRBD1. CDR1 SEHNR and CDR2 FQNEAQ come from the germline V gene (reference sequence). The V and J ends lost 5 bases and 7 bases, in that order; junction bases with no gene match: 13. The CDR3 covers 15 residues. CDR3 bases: TGTGCCAGCAGCCCCTCCGGGACAGCCGAATTTGGCTACACCTTC. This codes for CASSPSGTAEFGYTF.

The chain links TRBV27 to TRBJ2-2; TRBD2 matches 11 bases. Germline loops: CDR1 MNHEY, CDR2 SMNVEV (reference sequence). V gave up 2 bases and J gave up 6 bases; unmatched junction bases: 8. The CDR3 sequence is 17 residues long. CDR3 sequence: CASSLRGLAEIAGELFF. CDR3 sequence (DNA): TGTGCCAGCAGTTTACGGGGACTAGCGGAGATTGCCGGGGAGCTGTTTTTT.

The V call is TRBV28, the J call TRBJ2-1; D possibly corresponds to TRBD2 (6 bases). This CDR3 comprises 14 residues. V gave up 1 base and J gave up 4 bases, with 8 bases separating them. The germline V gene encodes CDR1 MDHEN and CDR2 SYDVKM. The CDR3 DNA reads TGTGCCAGCAGTTTATATGGGAGGTACAATGAGCAGTTCTTC. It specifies CASSLYGRYNEQFF.

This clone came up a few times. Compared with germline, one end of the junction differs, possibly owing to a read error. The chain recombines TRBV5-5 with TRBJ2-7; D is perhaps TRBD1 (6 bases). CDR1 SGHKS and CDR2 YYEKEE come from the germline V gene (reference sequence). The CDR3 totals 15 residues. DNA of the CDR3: TGCGCCAGCAGCCAAGATTTAGGGGGAATCGACGAGCAGTACTTC. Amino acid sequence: CASSQDLGGIDEQYF. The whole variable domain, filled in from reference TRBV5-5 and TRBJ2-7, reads DAGVTQSPTHLIKTRGQQVTLRCSPISGHKSVSWYQQVLGQGPQFIFQYYEKEERGRGNFPDRFSARQFPNYSSELNVNALLLGDSALYLCASSQDLGGIDEQYFGPGTRLTVT.

Here the CDR3 reads CASSPGLLTSYEQYF. CDR3 DNA sequence: TGTGCCAGTAGTCCCGGACTCCTGACTAGCTACGAGCAGTACTTC. The chain links TRBV19 to TRBJ2-7; tentatively, D is TRBD2 (6 bases). Trimming cost V 5 bases and J 3 bases, with 17 bases left between them. CDR3 length: 15 residues. Germline CDR1 reads LNHDA; CDR2 reads SQIVND (reference sequence).

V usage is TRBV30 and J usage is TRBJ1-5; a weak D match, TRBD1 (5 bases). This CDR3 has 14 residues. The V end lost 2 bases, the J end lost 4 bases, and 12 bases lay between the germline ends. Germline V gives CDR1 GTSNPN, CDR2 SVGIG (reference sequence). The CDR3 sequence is CAWSLLGTNQPQHF. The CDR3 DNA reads TGTGCCTGGAGTTTGTTGGGGACTAATCAGCCCCAGCATTTT.

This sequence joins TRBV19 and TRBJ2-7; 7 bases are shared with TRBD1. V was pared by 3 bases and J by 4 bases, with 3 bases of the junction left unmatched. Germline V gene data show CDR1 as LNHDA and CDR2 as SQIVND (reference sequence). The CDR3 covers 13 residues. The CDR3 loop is CASSIRDSYEQYF. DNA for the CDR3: TGTGCCAGTAGTATCCGGGACAGTTACGAGCAGTACTTC.